This T cell receptor beta chain was identified in a study of cytomegalovirus exposure and HLA in healthy donors. With respect to this clone: What it recognizes is unknown.

The donors were members of the roughly 120-subject validation cohort (separate from the roughly 670-subject first cohort). Whole-study findings and limits: The study recorded 150 to 200 TCR beta chains that were cytomegalovirus-associated.

TCRdb keeps only in-frame clones here, not all; method: immunoSEQ multiplex PCR. The repertoire holds about 38,000 clones, with just under 95% as singletons. The sequencing sample was made of PBMCs. The clonotype was recovered from a man between 18 and 29 years old in good health and CMV-seronegative.

In nucleotides, the CDR3 is TGTGCCTATAGCGGGGGGCCGCAAATAGCCAAAAACATTCAGTACTTC. It yields the protein CAYSGGPQIAKNIQYF. V usage is TRBV30 and J usage is TRBJ2-4; 10 bases are a match to TRBD2. Germline V gene lookup returns CDR1 GTSNPN and CDR2 SVGIG (reference sequence). Trimming at V came to 7 bases and at J to 0 bases, leaving 9 bases not matched to a gene. CDR3 size: 16 residues.